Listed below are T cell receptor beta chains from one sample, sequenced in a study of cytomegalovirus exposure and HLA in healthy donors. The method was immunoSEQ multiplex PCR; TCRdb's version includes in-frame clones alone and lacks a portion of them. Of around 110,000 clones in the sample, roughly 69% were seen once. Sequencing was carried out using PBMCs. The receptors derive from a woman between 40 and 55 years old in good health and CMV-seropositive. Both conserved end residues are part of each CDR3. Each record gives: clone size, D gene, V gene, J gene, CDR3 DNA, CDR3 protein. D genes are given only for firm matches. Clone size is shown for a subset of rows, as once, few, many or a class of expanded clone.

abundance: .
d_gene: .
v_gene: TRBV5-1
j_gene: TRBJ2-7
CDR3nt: TGCGCCAGCAGCTTCCGGGGGAATGGCTACGAGCAGTACTTC
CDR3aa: CASSFRGNGYEQYF

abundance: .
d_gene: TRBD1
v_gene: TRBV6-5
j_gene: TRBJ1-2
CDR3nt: TGTGCCAGCAGGAAGACAGGGCGAGCTAACTATGGCTACACCTTC
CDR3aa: CASRKTGRANYGYTF

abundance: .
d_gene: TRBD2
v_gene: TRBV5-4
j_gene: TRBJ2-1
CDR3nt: TGTGCCAGCAGCTTGGATGGGACTAGCGGGACGGATCACAATGAGCAGTTCTTC
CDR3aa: CASSLDGTSGTDHNEQFF

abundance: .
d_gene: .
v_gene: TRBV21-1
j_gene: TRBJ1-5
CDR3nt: TGTGCCAGCAGCAAAGTTACACAGGACAGTAGAAATCAGCCCCAGCATTTT
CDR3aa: CASSKVTQDSRNQPQHF

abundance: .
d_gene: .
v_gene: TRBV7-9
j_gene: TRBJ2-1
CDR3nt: TGTGCCAGCAGCTTTCTTCAACAGGTCAATGAGCAGTTCTTC
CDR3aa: CASSFLQQVNEQFF

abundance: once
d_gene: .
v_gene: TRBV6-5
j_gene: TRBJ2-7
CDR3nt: TGTGCCAGCCGGGGTGATGCGTCCGAGCAGTACTTC
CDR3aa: CASRGDASEQYF

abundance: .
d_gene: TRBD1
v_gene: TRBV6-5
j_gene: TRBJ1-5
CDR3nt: TGTGCCAGCAGCCAGGGGGCTTTTCAGCCCCAGCATTTT
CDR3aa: CASSQGAFQPQHF

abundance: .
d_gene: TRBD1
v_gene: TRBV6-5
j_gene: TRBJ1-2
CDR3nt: TGTGCCAGCAGTTACTTAGGGGGCAGGGAAGACTATGGCTACACCTTC
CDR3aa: CASSYLGGREDYGYTF

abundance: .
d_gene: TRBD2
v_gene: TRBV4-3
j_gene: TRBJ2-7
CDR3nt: TGCGCCAGCAGCCAAGACCAGTTGGGACTAGCGCCCGAGCAGTACTTC
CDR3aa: CASSQDQLGLAPEQYF

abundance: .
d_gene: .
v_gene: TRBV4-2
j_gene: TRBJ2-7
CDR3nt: TGTGCCAGCAGCCAAGATCGGCTAGCGATAGTCTACGAGCAGTACTTC
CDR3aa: CASSQDRLAIVYEQYF

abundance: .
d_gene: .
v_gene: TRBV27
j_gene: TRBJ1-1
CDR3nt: TGTGCCAGCAGCCCATACGGGGTGAACACTGAAGCTTTCTTT
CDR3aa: CASSPYGVNTEAFF

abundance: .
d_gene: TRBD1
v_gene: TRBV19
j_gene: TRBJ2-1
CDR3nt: TGTGCCAGTACGAAAGGGGGCGCTTACAATGAGCAGTTCTTC
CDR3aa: CASTKGGAYNEQFF

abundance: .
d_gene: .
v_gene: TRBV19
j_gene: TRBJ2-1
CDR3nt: TGTGCCAGTAGTAGGGTGAGCGGTCCCTACAATGAGCAGTTCTTC
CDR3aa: CASSRVSGPYNEQFF

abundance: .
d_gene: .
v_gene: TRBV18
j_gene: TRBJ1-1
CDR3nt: TGTGCCAGCTCACCTCTCGACAGGAGATTCATGAACACTGAAGCTTTCTTT
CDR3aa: CASSPLDRRFMNTEAFF

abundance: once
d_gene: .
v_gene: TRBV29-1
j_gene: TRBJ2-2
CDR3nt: TGCAGCGCCCAGGGGCAGGCCGGGGAGCTGTTTTTT
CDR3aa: CSAQGQAGELFF

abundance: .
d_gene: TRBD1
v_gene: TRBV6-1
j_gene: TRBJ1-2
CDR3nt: TGTGCCAGCAGTGAATGGGGACAGGGTTGTGGCTACACCTTC
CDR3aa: CASSEWGQGCGYTF

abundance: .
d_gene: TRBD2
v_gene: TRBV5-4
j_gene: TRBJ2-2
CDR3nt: TGTGCCAGCAGCAGCGGACTAGCGGGGGCCACCGGGGAGCTGTTTTTT
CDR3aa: CASSSGLAGATGELFF

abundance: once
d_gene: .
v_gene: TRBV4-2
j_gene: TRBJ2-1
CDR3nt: TGTGCCAGCAGCCAAGCTCACCGGCGGGAATACAATGAGCAGTTCTTC
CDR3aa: CASSQAHRREYNEQFF

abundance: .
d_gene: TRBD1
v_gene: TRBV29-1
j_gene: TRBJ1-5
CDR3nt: TGCAGCGTTAGGGTGACAGGGGACAGAAATCAGCCCCAGCATTTT
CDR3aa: CSVRVTGDRNQPQHF

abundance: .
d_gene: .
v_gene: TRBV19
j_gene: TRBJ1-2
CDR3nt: TGTGCCAGTCACCCGACACGCAACTATGGCTACACCTTC
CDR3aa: CASHPTRNYGYTF

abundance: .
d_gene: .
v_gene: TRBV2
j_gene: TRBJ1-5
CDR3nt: TGTGCCAGCAGTACTGGACTCCGCTCCCGGCATTTT
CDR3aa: CASSTGLRSRHF

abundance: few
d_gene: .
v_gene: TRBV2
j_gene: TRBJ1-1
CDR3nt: TGTGCCAGCAGTGAAGAGGGGAGGGTACGGGATTTCTTT
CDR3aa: CASSEEGRVRDFF

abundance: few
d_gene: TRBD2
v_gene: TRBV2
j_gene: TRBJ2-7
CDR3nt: TGTGCCAGCAAAGGCGTTAGCGGGAGACTCGAGCAGTACTTC
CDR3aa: CASKGVSGRLEQYF

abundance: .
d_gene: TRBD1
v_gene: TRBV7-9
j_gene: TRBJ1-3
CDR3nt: TGTGCCAGCAGCTTAAGGACAGGGTCTGGAAACACCATATATTTT
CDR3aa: CASSLRTGSGNTIYF

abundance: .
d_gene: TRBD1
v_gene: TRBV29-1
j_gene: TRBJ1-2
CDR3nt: TGCAGCGTTGAAGGGACAGGGAGTCACTATGGCTACACCTTC
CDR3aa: CSVEGTGSHYGYTF

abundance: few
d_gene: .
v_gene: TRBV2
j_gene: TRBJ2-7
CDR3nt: TGTGCCAGCAATCCTGGCGGGATCGAGCAGTACTTC
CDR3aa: CASNPGGIEQYF

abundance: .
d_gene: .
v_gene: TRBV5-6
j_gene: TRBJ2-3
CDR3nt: TGTGCCAGCAGCTTGTCCTCCTCGGATACGCAGTATTTT
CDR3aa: CASSLSSSDTQYF

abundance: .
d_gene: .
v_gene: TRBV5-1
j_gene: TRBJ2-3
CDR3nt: TGCGCCAGCAGCTTGGATTCTATCGGCACAGATACGCAGTATTTT
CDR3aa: CASSLDSIGTDTQYF

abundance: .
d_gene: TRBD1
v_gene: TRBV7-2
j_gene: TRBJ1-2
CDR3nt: TGTGCCAGCAGCTTAGAATACAGGGGGCATGGCTACACCTTC
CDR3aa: CASSLEYRGHGYTF

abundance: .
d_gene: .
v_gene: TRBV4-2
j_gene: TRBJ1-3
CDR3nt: TGTGCCAGCAGTCTTTCCTACCTGAGCTCTGGAAACACCATATATTTT
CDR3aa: CASSLSYLSSGNTIYF

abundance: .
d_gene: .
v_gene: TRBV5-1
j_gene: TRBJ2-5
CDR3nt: TGCGCCAGCAGCTGGAACCGTAGAGGAGAGACCCAGTACTTC
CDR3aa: CASSWNRRGETQYF

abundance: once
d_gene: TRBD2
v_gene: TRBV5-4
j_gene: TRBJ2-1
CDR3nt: TGTGCCAGCAGCCGGACTAGAGACAATGAGCAGTTCTTC
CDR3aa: CASSRTRDNEQFF

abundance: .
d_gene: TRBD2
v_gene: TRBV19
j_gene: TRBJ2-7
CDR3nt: TGTGCCAGTAGTCGGAAACAAACCCTAGCGGGAGAATCGCGTTGGTACGAGCAGTACTTC
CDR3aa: CASSRKQTLAGESRWYEQYF

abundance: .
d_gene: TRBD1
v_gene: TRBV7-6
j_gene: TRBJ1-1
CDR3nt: TGTGCCAGCAGCTTGGGACAGGGGAAAACTGAAGCTTTCTTT
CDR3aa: CASSLGQGKTEAFF

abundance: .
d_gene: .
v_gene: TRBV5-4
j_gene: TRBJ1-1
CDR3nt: TGTGCCAGCAGTCCTGAATCAGGGTTGGCAAACACTGAAGCTTTCTTT
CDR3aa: CASSPESGLANTEAFF

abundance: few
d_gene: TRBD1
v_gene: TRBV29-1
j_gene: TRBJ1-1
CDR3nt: TGCAGCGTTAACAGGGGCAACACTGAAGCTTTCTTT
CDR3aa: CSVNRGNTEAFF

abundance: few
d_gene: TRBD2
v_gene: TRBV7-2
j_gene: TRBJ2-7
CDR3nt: TGTGCCAGCAGCTTAACGGGACTAGCGGACCCTTACGAGCAGTACTTC
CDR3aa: CASSLTGLADPYEQYF

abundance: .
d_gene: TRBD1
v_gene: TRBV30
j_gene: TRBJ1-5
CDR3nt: TGTGCCTGGAACAGCCAGGGGGATAGCAATCAGCCCCAGCATTTT
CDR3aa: CAWNSQGDSNQPQHF

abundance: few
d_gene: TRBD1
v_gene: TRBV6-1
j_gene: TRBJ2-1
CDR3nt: TGTGCCAGCAGTGGCCGGGACAGGGGGCCCGAACCTCACGATGAGCAGTTCTTC
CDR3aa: CASSGRDRGPEPHDEQFF

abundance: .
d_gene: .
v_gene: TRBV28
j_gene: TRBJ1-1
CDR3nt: TGTGCCAGCATTGAACTAACTGAAGCTTTCTTT
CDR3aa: CASIELTEAFF

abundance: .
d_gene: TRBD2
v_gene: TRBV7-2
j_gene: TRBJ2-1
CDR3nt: TGTGCCAGCAGCCGCGAGGGGTTAGCGGGGGGCTACAATGAGCAGTTCTTC
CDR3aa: CASSREGLAGGYNEQFF

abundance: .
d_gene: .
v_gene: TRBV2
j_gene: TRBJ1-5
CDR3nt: TGTGCCAGCAGGAAGGAGGGCAATCAGCCCCAGCATTTT
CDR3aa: CASRKEGNQPQHF

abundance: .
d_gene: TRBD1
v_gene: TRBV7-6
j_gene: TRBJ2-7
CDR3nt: TGTGCCAGCAGCTTCTCTTCCGGGACAGGATTCTACGAGCAGTACTTC
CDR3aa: CASSFSSGTGFYEQYF

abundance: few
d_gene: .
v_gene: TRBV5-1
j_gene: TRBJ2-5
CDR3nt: TGCGCCAGCAGCTGGACACAAGAGACCCAGTACTTC
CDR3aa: CASSWTQETQYF

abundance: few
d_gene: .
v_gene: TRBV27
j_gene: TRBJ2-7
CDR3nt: TGTGCCAGCAGTTTATACAGGAGCTCCTACGAGCAGTACTTC
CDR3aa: CASSLYRSSYEQYF

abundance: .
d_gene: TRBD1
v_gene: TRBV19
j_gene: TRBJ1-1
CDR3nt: TGTGCCAGTAGTTCGGACAGGGAATCTACTGAAGCTTTCTTT
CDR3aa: CASSSDRESTEAFF

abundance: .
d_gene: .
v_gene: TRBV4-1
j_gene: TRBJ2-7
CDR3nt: TGCGCCAGCAGCCAAGGAGGATTGAACTCCTACGAGCAGTACTTC
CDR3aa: CASSQGGLNSYEQYF

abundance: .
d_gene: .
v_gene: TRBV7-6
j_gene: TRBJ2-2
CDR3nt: TGTGCCAGCAGCTTAGCTACAGGGTTAGGGACCGGGGAGCTGTTTTTT
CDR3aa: CASSLATGLGTGELFF

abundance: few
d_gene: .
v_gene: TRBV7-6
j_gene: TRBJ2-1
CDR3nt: TGTGCCAGCAGCTTAGGACACCAAACCTACAATGAGCAGTTCTTC
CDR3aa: CASSLGHQTYNEQFF